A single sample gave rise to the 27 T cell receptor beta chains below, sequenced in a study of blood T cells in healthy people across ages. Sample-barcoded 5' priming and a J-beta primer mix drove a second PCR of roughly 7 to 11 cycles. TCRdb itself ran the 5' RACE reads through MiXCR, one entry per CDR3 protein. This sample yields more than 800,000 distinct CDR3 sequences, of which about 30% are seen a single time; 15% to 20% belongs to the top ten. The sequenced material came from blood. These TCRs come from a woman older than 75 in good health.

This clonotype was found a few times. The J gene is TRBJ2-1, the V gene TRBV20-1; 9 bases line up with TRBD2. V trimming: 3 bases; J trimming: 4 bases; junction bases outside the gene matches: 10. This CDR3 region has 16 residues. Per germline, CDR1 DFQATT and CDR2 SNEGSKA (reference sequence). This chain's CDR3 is CSARPLASGVYNEQFF. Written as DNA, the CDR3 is TGCAGTGCTAGGCCCCTAGCTAGCGGGGTATACAATGAGCAGTTCTTC.

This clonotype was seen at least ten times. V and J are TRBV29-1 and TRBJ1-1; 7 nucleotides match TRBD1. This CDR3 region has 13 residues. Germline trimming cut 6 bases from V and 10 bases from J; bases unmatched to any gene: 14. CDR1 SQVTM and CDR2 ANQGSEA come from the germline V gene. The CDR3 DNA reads TGCAGCGTCCTCGGGACAGAAAATATGGTAGCTTTCTTT. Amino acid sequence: CSVLGTENMVAFF.

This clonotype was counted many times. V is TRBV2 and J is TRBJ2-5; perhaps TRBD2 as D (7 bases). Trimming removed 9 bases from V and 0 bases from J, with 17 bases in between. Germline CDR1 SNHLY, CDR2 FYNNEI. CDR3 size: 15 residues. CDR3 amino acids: CASIGRGEYQETQYF. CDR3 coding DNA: TGTGCCAGTATTGGGAGGGGGGAGTACCAAGAGACCCAGTACTTC.

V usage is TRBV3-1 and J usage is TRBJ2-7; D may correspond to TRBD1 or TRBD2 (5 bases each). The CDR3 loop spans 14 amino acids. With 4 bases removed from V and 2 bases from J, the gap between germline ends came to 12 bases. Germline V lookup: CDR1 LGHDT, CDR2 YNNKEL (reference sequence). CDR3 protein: CASSRSPGPYEQYF. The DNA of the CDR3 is TGTGCCAGCAGCCGATCTCCGGGACCCTACGAGCAGTACTTC.

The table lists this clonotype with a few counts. Here the CDR3 DNA reads TGTGCCAGCCGCTTAGAGGGTAACTATGGCTACACCTTC. This translates into CASRLEGNYGYTF. The chain uses TRBV6-2 or TRBV6-3 and TRBJ1-2; D not certain. From germline, CDR1 is MNHEY and CDR2 SVGEGT. The CDR3 is 13 amino acids. The V and J ends lost 8 bases and 1 base respectively, with 11 bases between them.

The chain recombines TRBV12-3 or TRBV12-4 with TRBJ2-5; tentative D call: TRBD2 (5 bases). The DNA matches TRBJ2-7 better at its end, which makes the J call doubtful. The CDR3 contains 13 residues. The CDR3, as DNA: TGTGCCAGCAGCAGAGGGTCCGGCTACGAGCAGTACTTC. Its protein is CASSRGSGYEQYF.

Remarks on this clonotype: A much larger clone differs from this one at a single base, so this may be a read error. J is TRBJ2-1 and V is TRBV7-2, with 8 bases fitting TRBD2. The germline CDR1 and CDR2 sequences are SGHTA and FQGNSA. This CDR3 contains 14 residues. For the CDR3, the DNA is TGTGCCAGCAGGAGATACGGGGGGGACAATGAGCAGGTCTTC. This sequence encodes CASRRYGGDNEQVF.

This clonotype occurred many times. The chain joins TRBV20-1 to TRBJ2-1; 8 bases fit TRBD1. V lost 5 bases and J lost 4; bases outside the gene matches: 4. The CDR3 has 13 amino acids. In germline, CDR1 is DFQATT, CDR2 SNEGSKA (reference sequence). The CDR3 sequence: CSARGQVYNEQFF. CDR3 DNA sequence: TGCAGTGCTCGGGGACAGGTGTACAATGAGCAGTTCTTC.

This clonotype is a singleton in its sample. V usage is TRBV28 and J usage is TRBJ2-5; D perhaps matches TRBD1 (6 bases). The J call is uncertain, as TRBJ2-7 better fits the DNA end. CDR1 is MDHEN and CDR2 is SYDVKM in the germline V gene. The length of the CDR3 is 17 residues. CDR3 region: CASSLPQLRTATYEQYF. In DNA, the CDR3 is TGTGCCAGCAGTTTGCCCCAACTCCGGACAGCCACCTACGAGCAGTACTTC.

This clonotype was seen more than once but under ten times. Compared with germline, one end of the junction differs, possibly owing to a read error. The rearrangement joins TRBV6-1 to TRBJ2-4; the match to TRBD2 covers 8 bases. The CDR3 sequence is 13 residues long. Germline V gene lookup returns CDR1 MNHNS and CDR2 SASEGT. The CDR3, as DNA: TGTGCCAGCAGTGAATGGGACGGGGGGGCCTTTCACTTC. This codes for CASSEWDGGAFHF.

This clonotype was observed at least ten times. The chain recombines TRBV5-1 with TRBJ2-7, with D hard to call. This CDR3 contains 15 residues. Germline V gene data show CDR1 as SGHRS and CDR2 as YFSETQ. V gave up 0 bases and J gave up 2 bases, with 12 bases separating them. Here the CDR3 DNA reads TGCGCCAGCAGCTTGGCGTCCGACGGGCCCTACGAGCAGTACTTC. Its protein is CASSLASDGPYEQYF.

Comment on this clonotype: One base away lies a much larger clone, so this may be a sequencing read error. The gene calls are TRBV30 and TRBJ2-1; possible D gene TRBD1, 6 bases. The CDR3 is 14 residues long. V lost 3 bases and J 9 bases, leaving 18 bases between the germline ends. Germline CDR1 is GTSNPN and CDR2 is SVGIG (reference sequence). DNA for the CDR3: TGTGCCTGGAGGGTATCAGGGACACGGACTGAGCAGTTCTTC. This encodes CAWRVSGTRTEQFF.

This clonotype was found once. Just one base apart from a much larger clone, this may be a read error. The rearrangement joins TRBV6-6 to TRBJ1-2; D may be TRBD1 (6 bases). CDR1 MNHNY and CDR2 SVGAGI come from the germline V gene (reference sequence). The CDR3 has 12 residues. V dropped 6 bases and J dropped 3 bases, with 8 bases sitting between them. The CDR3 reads CASRYRDYGYTF. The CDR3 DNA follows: TGTGCCAGCAGGTACAGGGACTATGGCTACACCTTC.

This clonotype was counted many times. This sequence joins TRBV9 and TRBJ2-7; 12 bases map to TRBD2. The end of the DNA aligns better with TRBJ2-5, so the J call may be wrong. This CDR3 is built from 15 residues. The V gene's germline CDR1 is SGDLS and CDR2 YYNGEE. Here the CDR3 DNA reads TGTGCCAGCAGCGTTACTAGCGGGGGGAGGGAGACCCAGTACTTC. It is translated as CASSVTSGGRETQYF.

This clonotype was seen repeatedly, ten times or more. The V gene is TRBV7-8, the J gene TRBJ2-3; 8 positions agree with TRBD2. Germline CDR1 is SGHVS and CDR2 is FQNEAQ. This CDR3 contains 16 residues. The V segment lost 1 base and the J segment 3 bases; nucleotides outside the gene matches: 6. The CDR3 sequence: CASSLVASGSTDTQYF. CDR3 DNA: TGTGCCAGCAGCTTAGTAGCTAGCGGGTCGACAGATACGCAGTATTTT.

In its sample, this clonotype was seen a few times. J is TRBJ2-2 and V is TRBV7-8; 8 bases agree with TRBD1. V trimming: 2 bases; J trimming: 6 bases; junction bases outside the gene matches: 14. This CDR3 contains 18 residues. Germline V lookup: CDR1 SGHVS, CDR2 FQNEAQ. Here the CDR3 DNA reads TGTGCCAGCAGCTTAACATCCCGGACAGGGATTTCATCCGGGGAGCTGTTTTTT. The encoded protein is CASSLTSRTGISSGELFF.

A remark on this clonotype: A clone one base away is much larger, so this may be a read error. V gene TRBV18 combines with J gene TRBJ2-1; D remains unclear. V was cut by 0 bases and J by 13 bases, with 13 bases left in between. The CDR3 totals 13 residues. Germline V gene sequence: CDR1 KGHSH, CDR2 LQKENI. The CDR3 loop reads CASSPPVETNQFF. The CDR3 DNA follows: TGTGCCAGCTCACCACCGGTGGAGACCAACCAGTTCTTC. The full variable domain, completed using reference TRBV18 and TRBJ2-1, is NAGVMQNPRHLVRRRGQEARLRCSPMKGHSHVYWYRQLPEEGLKFMVYLQKENIIDESGMPKERFSAEFPKEGPSILRIQQVVRGDSAAYFCASSPPVETNQFFGPGTRLTVL.

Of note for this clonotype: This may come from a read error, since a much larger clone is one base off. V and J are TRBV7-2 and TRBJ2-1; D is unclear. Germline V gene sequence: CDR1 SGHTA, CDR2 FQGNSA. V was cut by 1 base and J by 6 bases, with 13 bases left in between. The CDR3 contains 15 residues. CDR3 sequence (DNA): TGTGCCAGCAGCTTAGAACCCTTTCGTGTCAATGAGCAGTTCTTC. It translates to CASSLEPFRVNEQFF.

In DNA, the CDR3 is TGTGCCAGCTCACCTACCGAGGCCAACTATGGCTACACCTTC. It encodes CASSPTEANYGYTF. This sequence joins TRBV18 and TRBJ1-2; D gene ambiguous. V lost 3 bases and J lost 2, with 10 bases in between. Germline V lookup: CDR1 KGHSH, CDR2 LQKENI. This CDR3 comprises 14 residues.

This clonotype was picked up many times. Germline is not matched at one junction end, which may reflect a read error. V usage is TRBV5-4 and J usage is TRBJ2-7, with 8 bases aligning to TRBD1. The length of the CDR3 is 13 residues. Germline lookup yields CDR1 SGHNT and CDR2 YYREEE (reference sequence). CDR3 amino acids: CASSLDRAYEQYF. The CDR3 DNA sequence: TGTGCCAGCAGTTTGGACAGGGCTTACGAGCAGTACTTC.

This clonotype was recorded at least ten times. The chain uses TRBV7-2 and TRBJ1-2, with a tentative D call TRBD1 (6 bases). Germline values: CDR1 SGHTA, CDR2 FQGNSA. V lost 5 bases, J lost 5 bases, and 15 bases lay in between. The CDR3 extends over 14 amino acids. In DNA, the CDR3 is TGTGCCAGCAGCCGCGGCAGGGGAGGGTATGGCTACACCTTC. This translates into CASSRGRGGYGYTF.

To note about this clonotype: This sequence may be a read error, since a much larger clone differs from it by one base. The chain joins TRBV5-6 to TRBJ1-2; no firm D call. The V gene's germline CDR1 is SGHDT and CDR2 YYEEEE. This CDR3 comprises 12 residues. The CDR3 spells CASSLPMDGCTF. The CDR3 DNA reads TGTGCCAGCAGCTTGCCAATGGATGGCTGCACCTTC.

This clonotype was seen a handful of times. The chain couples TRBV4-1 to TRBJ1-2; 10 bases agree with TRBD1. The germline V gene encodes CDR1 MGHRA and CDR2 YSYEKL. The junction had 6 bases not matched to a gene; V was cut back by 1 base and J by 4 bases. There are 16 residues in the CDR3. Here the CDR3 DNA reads TGCGCCAGCAGCCAAGGTCCGGGACAGGGGTTCTATGGCTACACCTTC. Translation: CASSQGPGQGFYGYTF.

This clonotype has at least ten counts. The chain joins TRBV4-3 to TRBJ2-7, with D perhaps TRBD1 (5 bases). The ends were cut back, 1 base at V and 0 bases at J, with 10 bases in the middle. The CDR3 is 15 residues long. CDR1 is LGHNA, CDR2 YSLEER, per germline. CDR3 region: CASSQGLGDSYEQYF. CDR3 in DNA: TGCGCCAGCAGCCAAGGCCTAGGGGACTCCTACGAGCAGTACTTC.

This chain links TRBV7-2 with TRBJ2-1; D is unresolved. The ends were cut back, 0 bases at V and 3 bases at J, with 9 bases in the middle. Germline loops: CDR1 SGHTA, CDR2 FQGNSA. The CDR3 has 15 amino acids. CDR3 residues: CASSLAAANYNEQFF. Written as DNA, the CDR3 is TGTGCCAGCAGCTTAGCGGCAGCGAACTACAATGAGCAGTTCTTC.

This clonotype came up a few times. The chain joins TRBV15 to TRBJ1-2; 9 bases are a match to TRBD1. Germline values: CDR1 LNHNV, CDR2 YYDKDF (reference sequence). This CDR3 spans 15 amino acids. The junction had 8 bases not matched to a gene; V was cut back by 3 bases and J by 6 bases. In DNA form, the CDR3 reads TGTGCCACCAGCAGGGCGGGACAGGGCCTTGATGGCTACACCTTC. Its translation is CATSRAGQGLDGYTF.

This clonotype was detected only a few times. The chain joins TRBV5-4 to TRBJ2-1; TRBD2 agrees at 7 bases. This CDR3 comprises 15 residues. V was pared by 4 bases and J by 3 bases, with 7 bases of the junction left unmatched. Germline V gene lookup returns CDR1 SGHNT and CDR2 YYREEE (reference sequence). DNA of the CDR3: TGTGCCAGCAGCCGGAGTGGGGGGGACTACAATGAGCAGTTCTTC. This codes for CASSRSGGDYNEQFF.